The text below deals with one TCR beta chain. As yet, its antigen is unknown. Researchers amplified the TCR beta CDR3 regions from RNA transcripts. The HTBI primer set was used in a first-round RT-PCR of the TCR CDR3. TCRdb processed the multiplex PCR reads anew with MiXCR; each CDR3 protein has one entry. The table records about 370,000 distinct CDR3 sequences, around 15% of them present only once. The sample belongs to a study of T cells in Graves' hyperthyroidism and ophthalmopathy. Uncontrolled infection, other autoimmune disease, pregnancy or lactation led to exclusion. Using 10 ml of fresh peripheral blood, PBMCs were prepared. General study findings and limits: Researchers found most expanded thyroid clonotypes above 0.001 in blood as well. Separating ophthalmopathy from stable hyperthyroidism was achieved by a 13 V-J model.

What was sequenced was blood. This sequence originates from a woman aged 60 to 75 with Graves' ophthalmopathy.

This chain's CDR3 is CASSLKTGGGGTEAFF. The CDR3 DNA reads as TGCGCCAGCAGCTTGAAGACAGGGGGCGGAGGGACTGAAGCTTTCTTT. V usage is TRBV5-1 and J usage is TRBJ1-1; TRBD1 aligns across 10 bases. Germline lookup yields CDR1 SGHRS and CDR2 YFSETQ. This CDR3 contains 16 residues. V gave up 1 base and J gave up 5 bases; unmatched junction bases: 8.